One and the same sample provided the 27 T cell receptor beta chains below, sequenced in a study of T cell responses to AZD1222 COVID-19 vaccine. Clones were read by immunoSEQ multiplex PCR, and TCRdb kept only the in-frame ones, dropping some. Counted here are under 130,000 clones, roughly 90% occurring once; the ten biggest clones make up approximately 1.1%. The sample consisted of peripheral blood, taken on day 0 of AZD1222 vaccination. The receptor source for this set is an adult in good health.

V and J are TRBV4-3 and TRBJ1-1; 9 nucleotides match TRBD1. Germline values: CDR1 LGHNA, CDR2 YSLEER. The CDR3 totals 16 residues. V dropped 1 base and J dropped 2; count of bases not matched to a gene: 5. CDR3 nucleotides: TGCGCCAGCAGCCAAGCCATGGGACAGGGAAACACTGAAGCTTTCTTT. Protein product: CASSQAMGQGNTEAFF.

This rearrangement joins TRBV7-4 to TRBJ1-4, with D possibly being TRBD1 (5 bases). CDR3 length equals 14 residues. Germline CDR1 reads SGHVT; CDR2 reads SQSDAQ. V shed 8 bases and J shed 4 bases, with 14 bases lying between them. The chain's CDR3 is CASLSDTINEKLFF. In DNA form, the CDR3 reads TGTGCCAGCTTGTCGGACACCATTAATGAAAAACTGTTTTTT.

The DNA for the CDR3 is TGTGCCAGCTCACTTGGCAGGGATCTTCTCTTTAACACTGAAGCTTTCTTT. Encoded protein: CASSLGRDLLFNTEAFF. V gene TRBV18 combines with J gene TRBJ1-1; D may be TRBD1 (5 bases). Germline V CDR1 and CDR2: KGHSH, LQKENI. Trimming took off 4 bases at V and 2 bases at J, with 20 bases between the two ends. This CDR3 contains 17 residues.

This chain connects TRBV25-1 to TRBJ1-4, with unresolved D. CDR1 MGHDK and CDR2 SYGVNS come from the germline V gene. This CDR3 has 14 amino acids. V dropped 3 bases and J dropped 5 bases, with 10 bases sitting between them. The CDR3: CASSDESRNEKLFF. The CDR3 region has the DNA TGTGCCAGCAGTGACGAAAGCCGGAATGAAAAACTGTTTTTT.

The CDR3 coding sequence is TGTGCCAGCAGCTTATCGGGCACCGGGGAGCTGTTTTTT. It encodes CASSLSGTGELFF. V is TRBV7-3 and J is TRBJ2-2; no reliable D call. V lost 2 bases and J 4 bases, leaving 5 bases between the germline ends. The CDR3 sequence is 13 residues long. Germline V gene data show CDR1 as SGHTA and CDR2 as FQGTGA.

V and J are TRBV2 and TRBJ2-1; weak D call: TRBD2 (5 bases). V lost 10 bases and J lost 4, with 8 bases in between. Germline assignment: CDR1 SNHLY and CDR2 FYNNEI. CDR3 size: 11 residues. The CDR3 reads CATGSYNEQFF. The CDR3 DNA reads as TGTGCCACGGGGTCTTACAATGAGCAGTTCTTC.

This clone appeared a few times. The chain uses TRBV18 and TRBJ2-5; D perhaps matches TRBD1 (6 bases). The CDR3 consists of 14 residues. Trimming cost V 3 bases and J 2 bases, with 10 bases left between them. CDR1 is KGHSH, CDR2 LQKENI, per germline. CDR3 sequence (DNA): TGTGCCAGCTCACCGTACGGACAGCAAGAGACCCAGTACTTC. Translating it yields CASSPYGQQETQYF.

CDR3 coding DNA: TGTGCCAGCAGTTACGTGGGCCTCACAGATACGCAGTATTTT. It translates to CASSYVGLTDTQYF. The J gene is TRBJ2-3, the V gene TRBV6-2 or TRBV6-3; no clear D gene. This CDR3 has 14 amino acids. Looked up from germline, CDR1 is MNHEY and CDR2 is SVGEGT. V lost 2 bases and J 2 bases, leaving 8 bases between the germline ends.

V and J are TRBV19 and TRBJ2-6, with TRBD1 matching over 7 bases. In germline, CDR1 is LNHDA, CDR2 SQIVND (reference sequence). V shed 6 bases, J shed 2 bases, and the junction held 1 base outside the gene matches. CDR3 length equals 14 residues. CDR3 protein: CASSTGAGANVLTF. CDR3 nucleotides: TGTGCCAGTAGCACAGGGGCTGGGGCCAACGTCCTGACTTTC.

This rearrangement joins TRBV14 to TRBJ2-1; D call uncertain. Germline V gene data show CDR1 as SGHDN and CDR2 as FVKESK. This CDR3 has 12 amino acids. V lost 4 bases and J 4 bases, leaving 5 bases between the germline ends. The chain's CDR3 is CASSPNYNEQFF. The DNA of the CDR3 is TGTGCCAGCAGCCCTAATTACAATGAGCAGTTCTTC. Full variable domain (remainder filled in from reference TRBV14 and TRBJ2-1): EAGVTQFPSHSVIEKGQTVTLRCDPISGHDNLYWYRRVMGKEIKFLLHFVKESKQDESGMPNNRFLAERTGGTYSTLKVQPAELEDSGVYFCASSPNYNEQFFGPGTRLTVL.

This clone was counted once. The rearrangement joins TRBV5-1 to TRBJ1-4; 7 bases align to TRBD1. The V gene end was trimmed by 2 bases and the J gene end by 0 bases; junction bases not matched to a gene: 4. This CDR3 has 16 amino acids. CDR1 and CDR2 (germline): SGHRS, YFSETQ. Here the CDR3 DNA reads TGCGCCAGCAGCTTTACAGGGGCTGCAACTAATGAAAAACTGTTTTTT. The encoded protein is CASSFTGAATNEKLFF. Combining the CDR3 with reference TRBV5-1 and TRBJ1-4 gives the whole variable domain KAGVTQTPRYLIKTRGQQVTLSCSPISGHRSVSWYQQTPGQGLQFLFEYFSETQRNKGNFPGRFSGRQFSNSRSEMNVSTLELGDSALYLCASSFTGAATNEKLFFGSGTQLSVL.

The chain is built from TRBV4-1 and TRBJ2-1; 9 bases map to TRBD2. Germline-derived CDR1 and CDR2 are MGHRA and YSYEKL. CDR3 size: 16 residues. V trimming: 0 bases; J trimming: 8 bases; junction bases outside the gene matches: 8. The CDR3 loop reads CASSQDEAGGVYEQFF. The CDR3 DNA is TGCGCCAGCAGCCAAGACGAAGCGGGAGGTGTCTATGAGCAGTTCTTC.

This chain connects TRBV3-1 (or the pseudogene TRBV3-2) to TRBJ2-5; a possible D gene is TRBD2 (6 bases). Trimming shortened V by 2 bases and J by 5 bases, and 9 bases separated the two germline ends. CDR3 length: 13 residues. Germline V lookup: CDR1 LGHDT, CDR2 YNNKEL (reference sequence). The CDR3 protein is CASSQWLAETQYF. In DNA, the CDR3 is TGTGCCAGCAGCCAATGGCTAGCGGAGACCCAGTACTTC.

V usage is TRBV7-2 and J usage is TRBJ2-1, with D possibly called TRBD1 or TRBD2 (5 bases each). CDR1 and CDR2 (germline): SGHTA, FQGNSA. Trimming removed 4 bases at V and 0 bases at J, with 13 bases between. CDR3 size: 16 residues. The chain's CDR3 is CASSSDGGGSYNEQFF. The CDR3 coding sequence is TGTGCCAGCAGCTCGGACGGTGGGGGCTCCTACAATGAGCAGTTCTTC.

The chain has TRBV14 and TRBJ2-3; D remains unclear. The length of the CDR3 is 13 residues. The germline V and J ends were trimmed by 4 bases and 6 bases, with 11 bases remaining between them. Germline V gives CDR1 SGHDN, CDR2 FVKESK. Written as DNA, the CDR3 is TGTGCCAGCAGCCGATTCGTCGGGGATACGCAGTATTTT. Its translation: CASSRFVGDTQYF.

In the case of this clone: Additional DNA sequences in this sample encode the identical CDR3. The chain has TRBV7-2 and TRBJ1-5, with unresolved D. Germline CDR1 and CDR2: SGHTA and FQGNSA. The CDR3 loop spans 14 amino acids. Trimming removed 5 bases at V and 3 bases at J, with 11 bases between. Here the CDR3 reads CASSLPGYNQPQHF. The CDR3 nucleotides read TGTGCCAGCAGCCTTCCGGGGTACAATCAGCCCCAGCATTTT.

This clone has only a few counts. J is TRBJ1-1 and V is TRBV5-1, with D possibly TRBD1 on 6 matching bases. This CDR3 contains 14 residues. V dropped 4 bases and J dropped 4 bases, with 14 bases sitting between them. Germline V gene lookup returns CDR1 SGHRS and CDR2 YFSETQ. As DNA, the CDR3 is TGCGCCAGCAGCCCCCGGACAGCGGGCACTGAAGCTTTCTTT. It codes for CASSPRTAGTEAFF. The full variable domain, completed using reference TRBV5-1 and TRBJ1-1, is KAGVTQTPRYLIKTRGQQVTLSCSPISGHRSVSWYQQTPGQGLQFLFEYFSETQRNKGNFPGRFSGRQFSNSRSEMNVSTLELGDSALYLCASSPRTAGTEAFFGQGTRLTVV.

The chain couples TRBV4-2 to TRBJ2-7; D is unclear. The CDR3 contains 16 residues. Germline assignment: CDR1 LGHNA and CDR2 YNFKEQ. V lost 0 bases and J lost 2, with 14 bases in between. The DNA of the CDR3 is TGTGCCAGCAGCCAAGAGTGGCGGCAGTCCACCTACGAGCAGTACTTC. This codes for CASSQEWRQSTYEQYF.

The chain joins TRBV30 to TRBJ1-2, with 8 bases fitting TRBD1. Germline V gene sequence: CDR1 GTSNPN, CDR2 SVGIG (reference sequence). This CDR3 region has 13 residues. Unmatched junction bases numbered 3, after V lost 4 bases and J lost 2 bases. The DNA for the CDR3 is TGTGCCTGGACAGGGGGCCTCAACTATGGCTACACCTTC. This gives the protein CAWTGGLNYGYTF.

This clone was observed once. The chain combines TRBV14 with TRBJ2-2; D gene unclear. The CDR3 spans 13 residues. Germline V gives CDR1 SGHDN, CDR2 FVKESK. V gave up 6 bases and J gave up 6 bases, with 11 bases separating them. The CDR3 is CASRHDIAGELFF. The DNA of the CDR3 is TGTGCCAGCAGACATGACATCGCCGGGGAGCTGTTTTTT.

The rearrangement links TRBV19 to TRBJ2-5; TRBD1 matches 7 bases. V gave up 5 bases and J gave up 0 bases; unmatched junction bases: 6. The CDR3 extends over 15 amino acids. The germline gives CDR1 LNHDA, CDR2 SQIVND (reference sequence). The CDR3 spells CASSARTGNQETQYF. CDR3 nucleotides: TGTGCCAGTAGTGCCAGGACAGGAAACCAAGAGACCCAGTACTTC.

The gene calls are TRBV5-6 and TRBJ1-2; 8 bases align to TRBD1. This CDR3 has 15 amino acids. Germline values: CDR1 SGHDT, CDR2 YYEEEE. The V gene end was trimmed by 0 bases and the J gene end by 8 bases; junction bases not matched to a gene: 9. The DNA for the CDR3 is TGTGCCAGCAGCTTGGGACGGCAGGGGGCTACAGGCTACACCTTC. Translation gives CASSLGRQGATGYTF.

The chain has TRBV19 and TRBJ1-2; D remains unclear. V lost 4 bases to trimming and J lost 7 bases, with 7 bases between them. The germline gives CDR1 LNHDA, CDR2 SQIVND (reference sequence). This CDR3 has 11 residues. The CDR3 nucleotides are TGTGCCAGTAGTAATAGGGCTGGCTACACCTTC. Protein sequence: CASSNRAGYTF.

CDR3 protein: CASSLDRVRSPLHF. The CDR3 region has the DNA TGTGCCAGCAGTTTAGACAGGGTAAGATCACCCCTCCACTTT. This chain links TRBV28 with TRBJ1-6; 7 nucleotides agree with TRBD1. Per germline, CDR1 MDHEN and CDR2 SYDVKM. V shed 2 bases and J 10 bases; nucleotides not matched to a gene: 5. The CDR3 length is 14 residues.

The chain joins TRBV5-1 to TRBJ2-6; D unclear. Trimming took off 4 bases at V and 4 bases at J, with 6 bases between the two ends. The CDR3 has 13 residues. Germline CDR1 reads SGHRS; CDR2 reads YFSETQ. In nucleotides, the CDR3 is TGCGCCAGCAGCCCCGCGGGGGCCAACGTCCTGACTTTC. Its protein product is CASSPAGANVLTF.

Turning to this clone: Germline and junction disagree at one end, which may indicate a read error. The chain couples TRBV5-1 to TRBJ1-2; TRBD1 matches 8 bases. CDR1 is SGHRS and CDR2 is YFSETQ in the germline V gene. There are 13 residues in the CDR3. The CDR3 bases are TGCGCCAGCGGCTTGGACAGGGCAGGTGGCTACACCTTC. Translated: CASGLDRAGGYTF.

The gene calls are TRBV11-3 and TRBJ2-5, with 10 bases identical to TRBD2. Unmatched junction bases numbered 8, after V lost 0 bases and J lost 1 base. The CDR3 contains 18 residues. The germline CDR1 and CDR2 sequences are SGHNT and YENEEA. The CDR3, as DNA: TGTGCCAGCAGCTTAGATTCCCCCCTAGCGGGGGTCCAAGAGACCCAGTACTTC. Translating gives CASSLDSPLAGVQETQYF.